Detailed here is one TCR beta chain. This clonotype was counted many times. Its antigen is not yet known. Base qualities are not recorded, but no much larger clone differs from it by a single base. These data come from a study of response to subunit inactivated influenza vaccine (dated by TCRdb to 2017 to 2018). For the study in its entirety: The study used deep quantitative T cell receptor repertoire profiling to track responses to a trivalent subunit inactivated influenza vaccine.

The paper's findings and limits, for the study overall: According to the authors, only a limited number of new T cells may be recruited by each seasonal influenza vaccination.

Library generation was performed with RT-PCR. TCRdb records Illumina HiSeq 2500 as the sequencer. TCRdb reprocessed the public reads (quality trimming at Q25 with fastp, clone calling with MiXCR) and kept in-frame beta chains. When rows share a CDR3 protein, they turn into one entry using the most common DNA and genes. The sample table shows around 580,000 distinct CDR3 sequences, and approximately 10% are seen once. The ten biggest clones cover 9.5% to 13% of the sample. Sequences SGHDT (CDR1) and YYEEEE (CDR2) are obtained from the germline V gene. Including cysteine and phenylalanine, the CDR3 has 15 amino acids. Here the CDR3 DNA is all that survives: 45 bases in frame from base 1. V is pared back by 0 bases and J by 1 base, with 7 bases lying between the germline termini.

The chain is encoded by TRBV5-6 joined to TRBJ2-2; a weak D assignment points to TRBD1 (5 bases agree). The material was PBMCs from blood, obtained on the day of vaccination. The clonotype comes from a middle-aged man who received an inactivated influenza vaccine. Donor details come from another sample of the same person, matched by shared clones. The nucleotide sequence is given as TGTGCCAGCAGCTTGGGACAGCTGAACACCGGGGAGCTGTTTTTT. Translated, this gives CASSLGQLNTGELFF.